This T cell receptor (beta chain) was sequenced in a study of blood T cell repertoires in COVID-19. The CDR3 contains 15 residues. Germline V gene sequence: CDR1 MDHEN, CDR2 SYDVKM. Trimming stripped 3 bases from V and 0 bases from J, with 9 bases between. In its sample, this clone was seen a few times. Original methodology: Reference gene primer amplification gave estimated nucleated cell counts. Sequencing was performed with immunoSEQ multiplex PCR; in TCRdb, only in-frame clones are kept and a portion is missing. V and J calls and clone size are those listed in that table; D and trimming were worked out from the DNA. The sample consists of some 250,000 clones, roughly 85% of them appearing once.

The sample taken for sequencing was PBMCs or T cells enriched from blood (not recorded which). The V gene is TRBV28, the J gene TRBJ1-5; the D gene is possibly TRBD1 (6 bases). This clonotype originated in a woman aged 45-65 years who had recovered from COVID-19. CDR3 residues: CASSFGQFSNQPQHF. The CDR3 DNA is TGTGCCAGCAGTTTTGGACAGTTTAGCAATCAGCCCCAGCATTTT.